These 22 T cell receptor beta chains share one sample of origin, sequenced in a study of shared clonotypes between healthy human individuals. Repertoires were generated with immunoSEQ multiplex PCR, while TCRdb's copy carries only in-frame clones and drops some. The sample lists around 2.5 million clones; 80% to 95% were seen once. Specimen: naive CD4+ T cells from PBMCs. Subset meaning: CD45RA+ positively selected. These receptors came from a young man in good health. Some clones in this sample may be carry-over from other donors' samples.

The gene calls are TRBV28 and TRBJ2-7; 9 nucleotides agree with TRBD2. This CDR3 comprises 15 residues. J gave up 0 bases and V 6 bases, and 6 bases lay outside the gene matches. In germline, CDR1 is MDHEN, CDR2 SYDVKM. CDR3 nucleotide sequence: TGTGCCAGCAGCGCGGCGACTAGCGGCTCCTACGAGCAGTACTTC. Protein sequence: CASSAATSGSYEQYF.

This chain uses TRBV10-3 with TRBJ2-5; 12 nucleotides line up with TRBD2. This CDR3 contains 16 residues. Trimming removed 3 bases from V and 5 bases from J; junction bases left unmatched: 7. Looked up from germline, CDR1 is ENHRY and CDR2 is SYGVKD. The CDR3 DNA reads TGTGCCATCAGTGATCTGACTAGCGGGAGTCGGGAGACCCAGTACTTC. Protein: CAISDLTSGSRETQYF.

This rearrangement joins TRBV18 to TRBJ2-3, with 13 bases matching TRBD2. The CDR3 consists of 16 residues. J lost 3 bases, V lost 4 bases, and 4 bases had no gene match. Germline CDR1 is KGHSH and CDR2 is LQKENI. Here the CDR3 reads CASSLLAGGSTDTQYF. The CDR3 region has the DNA TGTGCCAGCTCACTACTAGCGGGAGGGTCGACAGATACGCAGTATTTT.

The gene calls are TRBV28 and TRBJ2-7; 8 bases match TRBD1. The ends lost 5 bases at V and 2 bases at J; junction bases unmatched: 5. The CDR3 loop spans 14 amino acids. Germline values: CDR1 MDHEN, CDR2 SYDVKM. CDR3 residues: CASSTGQGPYEQYF. CDR3 DNA: TGTGCCAGCAGTACAGGACAGGGCCCCTACGAGCAGTACTTC.

This chain joins TRBV27 and TRBJ1-5; no reliable D call. The V end lost 8 bases, the J end lost 5 bases, and 13 bases lay between the germline ends. The CDR3 extends over 13 amino acids. The germline V gene encodes CDR1 MNHEY and CDR2 SMNVEV (reference sequence). CDR3 residues: CASRQTLHQPQHF. CDR3 sequence (DNA): TGTGCCAGCCGTCAGACCCTCCATCAGCCCCAGCATTTT.

About this clone itself: The same CDR3 arises from other DNA sequences in this sample as well. The genes are TRBV18 and TRBJ1-5; 9 bases are shared with TRBD1. The trim removed 2 bases at V and 4 bases at J, leaving 3 bases unmatched. Germline V lookup: CDR1 KGHSH, CDR2 LQKENI. CDR3 size: 15 residues. CDR3 protein: CASSPGTGSNQPQHF. In DNA, the CDR3 is TGTGCCAGCTCACCAGGGACAGGGTCAAATCAGCCCCAGCATTTT.

Worth noting for this clone: Other DNA sequences from this sample encode an identical CDR3 as well. CDR3 in DNA: TGCGCCAGCAGCCTCTTAGCGGGAGGACAGAATGAGCAGTTCTTC. Protein sequence: CASSLLAGGQNEQFF. V usage is TRBV5-1 and J usage is TRBJ2-1; TRBD2 matches 10 bases. V trimming: 4 bases; J trimming: 7 bases; junction bases outside the gene matches: 8. Germline values: CDR1 SGHRS, CDR2 YFSETQ. The CDR3 length is 15 residues. The complete variable domain, with remaining parts taken from reference TRBV5-1 and TRBJ2-1, reads KAGVTQTPRYLIKTRGQQVTLSCSPISGHRSVSWYQQTPGQGLQFLFEYFSETQRNKGNFPGRFSGRQFSNSRSEMNVSTLELGDSALYLCASSLLAGGQNEQFFGPGTRLTVL.

The chain combines TRBV5-4 with TRBJ2-5; D possibly corresponds to TRBD2 (5 bases). Between the trimmed V and J ends, which lost 4 bases and 1 base, there was a span of 11 bases. The CDR3 loop spans 14 amino acids. Germline assignment: CDR1 SGHNT and CDR2 YYREEE (reference sequence). DNA of the CDR3: TGTGCCAGCAGCCGGGATGGCAGCCAAGAGACCCAGTACTTC. Translated: CASSRDGSQETQYF.

V gene TRBV10-1 combines with J gene TRBJ2-2, with 12 bases aligning to TRBD2. Unmatched junction bases numbered 4, after V lost 10 bases and J lost 4 bases. Per germline, CDR1 WNHNN and CDR2 SYGVQD (reference sequence). There are 14 residues in the CDR3. Here the CDR3 DNA reads TGCGCCACGACTAGCGGGAGTGGCACCGGGGAGCTGTTTTTT. It yields the protein CATTSGSGTGELFF.

V gene TRBV29-1 combines with J gene TRBJ2-5; a weak D match, TRBD1 (6 bases). Trimming shortened V by 3 bases and J by 2 bases, and 10 bases separated the two germline ends. The V gene's germline CDR1 is SQVTM and CDR2 ANQGSEA. The length of the CDR3 is 13 residues. CDR3 amino acids: CSVDDRRQETQYF. The CDR3 DNA follows: TGCAGCGTTGATGACAGGAGGCAAGAGACCCAGTACTTC.

This clone appeared a single time. The CDR3 coding sequence is TGTGCCAGCACCAACCCCGACAGGGGAGACAATGAGCAGTTCTTC. Translating gives CASTNPDRGDNEQFF. The rearrangement uses TRBV6-1 and TRBJ2-1, with 8 bases matching TRBD1. Germline CDR1 reads MNHNS; CDR2 reads SASEGT. This CDR3 has 15 residues. Germline trimming cut 7 bases from V and 5 bases from J; bases unmatched to any gene: 10.

The V call is TRBV2, the J call TRBJ2-5; D is undetermined. V dropped 4 bases and J dropped 5 bases, with 8 bases sitting between them. CDR1 and CDR2 (germline): SNHLY, FYNNEI. The CDR3 is made up of 12 amino acids. The CDR3 DNA reads as TGTGCCAGCAGTGTTCGTCCTGAGACCCAGTACTTC. Residues: CASSVRPETQYF.

The rearrangement links TRBV7-2 to TRBJ2-7; 8 nucleotides match TRBD2. The CDR3 spans 17 residues. J gave up 3 bases and V 1 base, and 11 bases lay outside the gene matches. Germline loops: CDR1 SGHTA, CDR2 FQGNSA. CDR3: CASSLEPSGSRVYEQYF. The CDR3 nucleotides are TGTGCCAGCAGCTTAGAGCCCAGCGGGAGTAGGGTCTACGAGCAGTACTTC.

This chain joins TRBV4-1 and TRBJ1-3; TRBD1 matches 9 bases. The CDR3 consists of 17 residues. V was pared by 10 bases and J by 0 bases, with 13 bases of the junction left unmatched. Germline CDR1 and CDR2: MGHRA and YSYEKL. Here the CDR3 DNA reads TGCGCCACCCAGGACAGGGGCCCCCGGAGCTCTGGAAACACCATATATTTT. Protein sequence: CATQDRGPRSSGNTIYF.

This clone was recorded once. This rearrangement joins TRBV5-1 to TRBJ2-7; D tentatively fits TRBD1 or TRBD2 (5 bases each). Per germline, CDR1 SGHRS and CDR2 YFSETQ. V lost 3 bases to trimming and J lost 0 bases, with 13 bases between them. This CDR3 is 15 amino acids long. As DNA, the CDR3 is TGCGCCAGCAGCTGGGGGACCCCAATCTCCTACGAGCAGTACTTC. Residues: CASSWGTPISYEQYF. Combining the CDR3 with reference TRBV5-1 and TRBJ2-7 gives the whole variable domain KAGVTQTPRYLIKTRGQQVTLSCSPISGHRSVSWYQQTPGQGLQFLFEYFSETQRNKGNFPGRFSGRQFSNSRSEMNVSTLELGDSALYLCASSWGTPISYEQYFGPGTRLTVT.

This clone was seen only once. The rearrangement links TRBV9 to TRBJ2-7; D remains unclear. The CDR3 contains 14 residues. Germline CDR1 is SGDLS and CDR2 is YYNGEE. Trimming took off 2 bases at V and 5 bases at J, with 14 bases between the two ends. The CDR3 nucleotides read TGTGCCAGCAGCGTGGCTTCTAAAACTGACGAGCAGTACTTC. The encoded protein is CASSVASKTDEQYF.

CDR3 DNA sequence: TGTGCCAGCACCATGGGGGGCAATCAGCCCCAGCATTTT. This sequence encodes CASTMGGNQPQHF. This sequence joins TRBV7-9 and TRBJ1-5; tentatively, D is TRBD1 (5 bases). The CDR3 totals 13 residues. From germline, CDR1 is SEHNR and CDR2 FQNEAQ (reference sequence). Between the trimmed V and J ends, which lost 7 bases and 2 bases, there was a span of 9 bases. Complete variable domain (other parts from reference TRBV7-9 and TRBJ1-5): DTGVSQNPRHKITKRGQNVTFRCDPISEHNRLYWYRQTLGQGPEFLTYFQNEAQLEKSRLLSDRFSAERPKGSFSTLEIQRTEQGDSAMYLCASTMGGNQPQHFGDGTRLSIL.

The V and J genes are TRBV18 and TRBJ1-1; no reliable D call. V was cut by 5 bases and J by 4 bases, with 11 bases left in between. Germline values: CDR1 KGHSH, CDR2 LQKENI. The CDR3 extends over 13 amino acids. CDR3 DNA: TGTGCCAGCTCATCAGGAGGGAGCACTGAAGCTTTCTTT. This gives the protein CASSSGGSTEAFF. The complete variable domain, with remaining parts taken from reference TRBV18 and TRBJ1-1, reads NAGVMQNPRHLVRRRGQEARLRCSPMKGHSHVYWYRQLPEEGLKFMVYLQKENIIDESGMPKERFSAEFPKEGPSILRIQQVVRGDSAAYFCASSSGGSTEAFFGQGTRLTVV.

The chain links TRBV25-1 to TRBJ2-4; 13 bases are shared with TRBD2. The V gene end was trimmed by 6 bases and the J gene end by 8 bases; junction bases not matched to a gene: 7. The CDR3 loop spans 15 amino acids. The germline V gene has CDR1 MGHDK and CDR2 SYGVNS. Written as DNA, the CDR3 is TGTGCCAGCAGGTCCCGACTAGCGGGAGGAGACATTCAGTACTTC. This gives the protein CASRSRLAGGDIQYF.

The chain links TRBV5-1 to TRBJ2-2; D gene uncertain. The V end was cut by 5 bases, the J end by 7 bases, with 15 bases between. Germline assignment: CDR1 SGHRS and CDR2 YFSETQ. This CDR3 region has 14 residues. The CDR3 sequence: CASRDPKSYGELFF. CDR3 in DNA: TGCGCCAGCAGGGACCCTAAGTCGTACGGGGAGCTGTTTTTT.

The rearrangement links TRBV10-3 to TRBJ2-5, with 14 positions matching TRBD2. Germline-derived CDR1 and CDR2 are ENHRY and SYGVKD. CDR3 length equals 14 residues. With V trimmed by 4 bases and J by 5 bases, 0 bases remained unmatched. This CDR3 reads CAISGTSGRETQYF. DNA for the CDR3: TGTGCCATCAGTGGGACTAGCGGGAGGGAGACCCAGTACTTC.

V gene TRBV28 combines with J gene TRBJ1-1, with D possibly TRBD1 on 6 matching bases. The CDR3 consists of 13 residues. Trimming took 6 bases from V and 8 from J, leaving 16 bases between them. Germline V gene lookup returns CDR1 MDHEN and CDR2 SYDVKM. The CDR3 here is CASSQPPGEEAFF. The CDR3, as DNA: TGTGCCAGCAGCCAGCCCCCAGGGGAGGAAGCTTTCTTT.